This is a list of T cell receptor beta chains from one sample in a study of identical twins. Each CDR3 protein gets one entry after TCRdb re-called the 5' RACE reads with MiXCR. The sample holds nearly 900,000 distinct CDR3 sequences, roughly an eighth seen once. These data were likewise used in another study, on yellow fever vaccine responses in identical twins.

The sample comprised PBMCs. These receptors all come from a young woman in good health. CDR3s include the opening cysteine and the closing phenylalanine or tryptophan. Each record gives: J gene, V gene, clone size, D gene, CDR3 DNA, CDR3 protein. D genes are given only for firm matches. The size entry is marked missing in some rows and otherwise reads once, few, many or a size class.

TRBJ2-1 TRBV10-3 few . TGTGCCATCAGTGTGGACGGCAATGAGCAGTTCTTC CAISVDGNEQFF
TRBJ1-5 TRBV6-6 . . TGTGCCAGCAGTTACGACAAACAGCCCCAGCATTTT CASSYDKQPQHF
TRBJ2-3 TRBV5-1 few TRBD2 TGCGCCAGCAGCCTAACCGGGACTAGCGTAGATACGCAGTATTTT CASSLTGTSVDTQYF
TRBJ1-2 TRBV28 few . TGTGCCAGCTTCGGCCCGGGGGCAGGATTGTTCGGGGGCTACACCTTC CASFGPGAGLFGGYTF
TRBJ2-3 TRBV20-1 few . TGCAGTGCTAATGCTAGGGGTATAAGCACAGATACGCAGTATTTT CSANARGISTDTQYF
TRBJ2-5 TRBV6-5 few TRBD2 TGTGCCAGCAGTTACCAAGGAGCGGGGGGACAAGAGACCCAGTACTTC CASSYQGAGGQETQYF
TRBJ2-7 TRBV6-2/TRBV6-3 . TRBD1 TGTGCCAGCAGGAACCGGGACAGGCACTACGAGCAGTACTTC CASRNRDRHYEQYF
TRBJ2-3 TRBV20-1 few TRBD1 TGCAGTGCCGCCCCTCGGACAGGGTTCACAGATACGCAGTATTTT CSAAPRTGFTDTQYF
TRBJ2-5 TRBV7-4 . . TGTGCCAGCAGCTTATGCAGCCAAGAGACCCAGTACTTC CASSLCSQETQYF
TRBJ2-7 TRBV15 . . TGTGCCACCAGGGGGGACTGGACCTACGAGCAGTACTTC CATRGDWTYEQYF
TRBJ2-5 TRBV4-1 few . TGCGCCAGCAGCCTCCGGGACGGGTTCCAAGAGACCCAGTACTTC CASSLRDGFQETQYF
TRBJ2-1 TRBV6-5 . TRBD2 TGTGCCAGCAGTTACCCGACTAGCGGGAACAATGAGCAGTTCTTC CASSYPTSGNNEQFF
TRBJ2-2 TRBV6-5 few . TGTGCCAGCAGTTACTCGGGACCCACCGGGGAGCTGTTTTTT CASSYSGPTGELFF
TRBJ2-3 TRBV2 many . TGTGCCAGCAGTGGGGAAATGGCAGATACGCAGTATTTT CASSGEMADTQYF
TRBJ1-2 TRBV2 . TRBD1 TGTGCCGGCCGGGACAGGGGACGGAGTGGCTACACCTTC CAGRDRGRSGYTF
TRBJ1-1 TRBV2 . . TGTGCCAGCAAGCTACAACAAACCGGTGAAGCTTTCTTT CASKLQQTGEAFF
TRBJ2-3 TRBV6-4 few . TGTGCCAGCAGTGACTTGGGGACAGATACGCAGTATTTT CASSDLGTDTQYF
TRBJ1-5 TRBV6-1 . . TGTGCCAGCTTCGGTCAGGGAAGTCAGCCCCAGCATTTT CASFGQGSQPQHF
TRBJ1-5 TRBV5-1 many . TGCGCCAGCAGATCGGACGGATATAGCAATCAGCCCCAGCATTTT CASRSDGYSNQPQHF
TRBJ1-1 TRBV19 few TRBD1 TGTGCCAGTAGTATTGGTCTGACAGGGGGACTATCTTTCTTT CASSIGLTGGLSFF
TRBJ2-7 TRBV28 . . TGTGCCAGCAGTTTACGGGGAGGAATTTACGAGCAGTACTTC CASSLRGGIYEQYF
TRBJ2-5 TRBV25-1 . TRBD1 TGTGCCAGTACAGGGGCCCAAGAGACCCAGTACTTC CASTGAQETQYF
TRBJ2-1 TRBV24-1 . TRBD2 TGTGCCACCAGTGAGGCGGACAGGGGGGCCGGACTAGCGGGAGCGGGCACCTACAATGAGCAGTTCTTC CATSEADRGAGLAGAGTYNEQFF
TRBJ1-2 TRBV21-1 . . TGTGCCAGCAGCAAACCCGCAAGCTTTGGCTACACCTTC CASSKPASFGYTF
TRBJ2-2 TRBV12-3/TRBV12-4 few TRBD1 TGTGCCAGCAGTGGGACAGGTCCCGGGGAGCTGTTTTTT CASSGTGPGELFF
TRBJ2-3 TRBV2 . . TGTGCCAGCAGGTTAACGGCAGCGCTCTTAACGCAGTATTTT CASRLTAALLTQYF
TRBJ2-1 TRBV6-5 . . TGTGCCAGCAGTTACGCCCCGTGGCAGAGCTCCTACAATGAGCAGTTCTTC CASSYAPWQSSYNEQFF
TRBJ2-1 TRBV14 many TRBD2 TGTGCCAGCAGCGAGTGGACTAGCGGGCACGAGCAGTTCTTC CASSEWTSGHEQFF
TRBJ2-7 TRBV20-1 . TRBD2 TGCAGTGTCGGTAGCGGGAGGAGGTCGGACGAGCAGTACTTC CSVGSGRRSDEQYF
TRBJ1-5 TRBV12-3/TRBV12-4 many . TGTGCCAGCAGCCTAGGACGGAGCAATCAGCCCCAGCATTTT CASSLGRSNQPQHF
TRBJ2-2 TRBV10-3 few TRBD2 TGTGCCATCAGTGACTGGACTAGTGACACCGGGGAGCTGTTTTTT CAISDWTSDTGELFF
TRBJ2-7 TRBV5-6 many . TGTGCCAGCAGCCAGAACACCTACGAGCAGTACTTC CASSQNTYEQYF
TRBJ2-1 TRBV12-5 . . TGTGCTAGTGGTTTGCAGGGGGGCAATGAGCAGTTCTTC CASGLQGGNEQFF
TRBJ2-1 TRBV10-2 . . . CASTILLSGPRRHNEQFF
TRBJ2-3 TRBV12-3/TRBV12-4 . TRBD2 TGTGCCAGCAGGGACACTAGCGGGGGTGGGACAGATACGCAGTATTTT CASRDTSGGGTDTQYF
TRBJ1-1 TRBV10-3 few TRBD1 TGTGCCATCAGCCAGGGGGTGGGTACTGAAGCTTTCTTT CAISQGVGTEAFF
TRBJ1-2 TRBV20-1 . . TGCAGTGCTGCCGACAGAGCTAACTATGGCTACACCTTC CSAADRANYGYTF
TRBJ1-4 TRBV20-1 . TRBD1 TGCAGTGCTAGAGCGGGGACAGGGCATAATGAAAAACTGTTTTTT CSARAGTGHNEKLFF
TRBJ1-1 TRBV6-1 few TRBD1 TGTGCCAGCAGACCCGGGACAGACATGAACACTGAAGCTTTCTTT CASRPGTDMNTEAFF
TRBJ2-4 TRBV5-1 few . TGCGCCAGCAGCTTGAGGTCAGGATCATCGTTAGCCAAAAACATTCAGTACTTC CASSLRSGSSLAKNIQYF
TRBJ1-6 TRBV10-3 few . TGTGCCACCCTACAGCGGGGCGATAATTCACCCCTCCACTTT CATLQRGDNSPLHF